The 14 T cell receptor beta chains in this list originate from one sample, sequenced in a study of shared clonotypes between healthy human individuals. Profiled with immunoSEQ multiplex PCR; TCRdb holds only in-frame clones, not every one. The table records more than 150,000 clones, over 50% of them present only once. What was sequenced was memory CD4+ T cells sorted from blood. Subset described: CD45RA-negative fraction. Every receptor here comes from a man between 25 and 39 years old in good health.

The rearrangement uses TRBV11-3 and TRBJ2-1, with D possibly being TRBD2 (6 bases). CDR3 length equals 20 residues. Trimming left V 1 base short and J 0 bases short, with 22 bases between. From germline, CDR1 is SGHNT and CDR2 YENEEA. CDR3 sequence (DNA): TGTGCCAGCAGCTTAGGGGACTCGGGATTGAGTGAAGCCTCCTACAATGAGCAGTTCTTC. Amino acids: CASSLGDSGLSEASYNEQFF.

V and J are TRBV23-1 and TRBJ2-3; perhaps D is TRBD1 or TRBD2 (6 bases each). TRBV23-1 is an ORF, with its function uncertain. CDR3 length: 14 amino acids. The V and J ends lost 4 bases and 4 bases respectively, with 12 bases between them. As DNA, the CDR3 is TGCGCCAGCAGTCGAATTAGGGGGGCAGATACGCAGTATTTT. Residues: CASSRIRGADTQYF.

V usage is TRBV2 and J usage is TRBJ2-7, with D unclear. The length of the CDR3 is 17 residues. From germline, CDR1 is SNHLY and CDR2 FYNNEI. V was trimmed by 5 bases and J by 2 bases, leaving 22 bases between them. CDR3 sequence: CASSYTSWTDPTYEQYF. CDR3 nucleotides: TGTGCCAGCAGTTATACATCATGGACGGATCCTACCTACGAGCAGTACTTC.

The V gene is TRBV28, the J gene TRBJ1-2, with a weak D call TRBD1 (5 bases). The V gene lost 8 bases and the J gene lost 1 base, with 8 bases spanning the gap. Per the germline V gene, CDR1 is MDHEN and CDR2 is SYDVKM. The CDR3 extends over 12 amino acids. The CDR3 DNA reads TGTGCCAGCGACAGCTATAACTATGGCTACACCTTC. As protein: CASDSYNYGYTF.

The chain is built from TRBV29-1 and TRBJ2-1, with 8 bases lining up with TRBD2. The CDR3 has 14 residues. Germline V lookup: CDR1 SQVTM, CDR2 ANQGSEA. The CDR3 region is CTYWVAGWSNEQFF. CDR3 nucleotide sequence: TGCACCTATTGGGTAGCGGGGTGGAGCAATGAGCAGTTCTTC.

V is TRBV6-5 and J is TRBJ1-2, with D tentatively TRBD1 (5 bases). Trimming pared 6 bases from V and 8 bases from J, leaving 13 bases between. Germline V gene data show CDR1 as MNHEY and CDR2 as SVGAGI. The CDR3 consists of 12 residues. DNA for the CDR3: TGTGCCAGCAGAAGGGGTCCGGGAGGCTACACCTTC. This gives the protein CASRRGPGGYTF.

The table lists this clone with a few counts. J is TRBJ2-1 and V is TRBV19; TRBD2 matches 13 bases. CDR3 length: 16 amino acids. V was pared by 1 base and J by 6 bases, with 3 bases of the junction left unmatched. From germline, CDR1 is LNHDA and CDR2 SQIVND (reference sequence). The CDR3 here is CASSIARLAGGNEQFF. The CDR3 region has the DNA TGTGCCAGTAGTATAGCCAGACTAGCGGGAGGCAATGAGCAGTTCTTC.

This sequence joins TRBV15 and TRBJ2-2; D call uncertain. Germline CDR1 reads LNHNV; CDR2 reads YYDKDF (reference sequence). V gave up 1 base and J gave up 6 bases, with 12 bases separating them. The CDR3 is 15 residues long. Written as DNA, the CDR3 is TGTGCCACCAGCAGAGGTCAGGTTTTCGCCGGGGAGCTGTTTTTT. Translating gives CATSRGQVFAGELFF.

The rearrangement joins TRBV11-3 to TRBJ2-2; 7 positions match TRBD2. CDR3 length: 15 amino acids. Germline V gives CDR1 SGHNT, CDR2 YENEEA. Trimming removed 6 bases from V and 4 bases from J; junction bases left unmatched: 8. CDR3 protein: CASRASSGGTGELFF. Here the CDR3 DNA reads TGTGCCAGCAGGGCATCTAGCGGTGGCACCGGGGAGCTGTTTTTT.

The chain has TRBV29-1 and TRBJ2-1; TRBD1 is a possible D gene (5 bases). Germline loops: CDR1 SQVTM, CDR2 ANQGSEA. This CDR3 comprises 12 residues. The CDR3, as DNA: TGCAGGTGGCAGGGAACCTACAATGAGCAGTTCTTC. It is translated as CRWQGTYNEQFF.

The V and J genes are TRBV5-1 and TRBJ2-2, with D tentatively TRBD2 (5 bases). Trimming pared 5 bases from V and 7 bases from J, leaving 21 bases between. This CDR3 spans 16 amino acids. Germline V lookup: CDR1 SGHRS, CDR2 YFSETQ. This CDR3 reads CASSLAGPREGGELFF. In nucleotides, the CDR3 is TGCGCCAGCAGTCTCGCCGGGCCCCGTGAGGGCGGGGAGCTGTTTTTT.

This clone has a handful of counts. The CDR3 region has the DNA TGTGCCAGTAGTAAGGACAGCTACGAGCAGTACTTC. It specifies CASSKDSYEQYF. The rearrangement uses TRBV19 and TRBJ2-7, with D maybe TRBD1 (6 bases). CDR1 and CDR2 (germline): LNHDA, SQIVND (reference sequence). The CDR3 is made up of 12 amino acids. Trimming shortened V by 4 bases and J by 3 bases, and 7 bases separated the two germline ends.

This rearrangement joins TRBV7-3 to TRBJ2-1; D ambiguous. The CDR3 spans 16 residues. CDR1 is SGHTA, CDR2 FQGTGA, per germline. V was clipped by 5 bases and J by 4 bases, with 18 bases between them. Here the CDR3 reads CASSPYLTDRYNEQFF. The CDR3 region has the DNA TGTGCCAGCAGCCCCTATCTCACGGACCGATACAATGAGCAGTTCTTC.

The chain combines TRBV2 with TRBJ2-2; D uncertain. The germline V gene encodes CDR1 SNHLY and CDR2 FYNNEI. V was clipped by 4 bases and J by 2 bases, with 11 bases between them. The CDR3 consists of 15 residues. The CDR3 DNA reads TGTGCCAGCAGTGTCCCCAGACGTAACACCGGGGAGCTGTTTTTT. It specifies CASSVPRRNTGELFF.